One and the same sample provided the 20 T cell receptor beta chains below, sequenced in a study of T cell responses to AZD1222 COVID-19 vaccine. Measured with immunoSEQ multiplex PCR; TCRdb has only the in-frame clones, and not every one. Here the sample spans some 150,000 clones, 80% to 90% being singletons. Specimen: peripheral blood, collected after recovery from COVID-19. These receptors originate from an adult who had recovered from COVID-19.

The rearrangement joins TRBV15 to TRBJ2-1; TRBD1 agrees at 10 bases. V lost 1 base, J lost 8 bases, and 8 bases stayed unmatched. The CDR3 is made up of 16 amino acids. Germline assignment: CDR1 LNHNV and CDR2 YYDKDF (reference sequence). CDR3 sequence (DNA): TGTGCCACCAGCAGAGGGGACAGGGGAAATAATGATGAGCAGTTCTTC. Amino acids: CATSRGDRGNNDEQFF.

The chain links TRBV9 to TRBJ2-2; tentatively, D is TRBD1 (7 bases). The CDR3 has 16 residues. CDR1 is SGDLS and CDR2 is YYNGEE in the germline V gene. Trimming removed 3 bases at V and 4 bases at J, with 16 bases between. The CDR3 DNA is TGTGCCAGCAGCGGGACGACAGGGAGGTCCACCGGGGAGCTGTTTTTT. Its protein product is CASSGTTGRSTGELFF.

J is TRBJ1-3 and V is TRBV19; unclear D gene. V lost 3 bases and J lost 7, with 19 bases in between. CDR3 length equals 16 residues. Germline assignment: CDR1 LNHDA and CDR2 SQIVND (reference sequence). The CDR3 nucleotides are TGTGCCAGTAGTATCAAAGGGATCGGCGGCGGGAACACCATATATTTT. Protein sequence: CASSIKGIGGGNTIYF.

V gene TRBV7-9 combines with J gene TRBJ2-7, with 7 nucleotides matching TRBD2. Germline trimming cut 1 base from V and 7 bases from J; bases unmatched to any gene: 7. The CDR3 consists of 14 residues. CDR1 and CDR2 (germline): SEHNR, FQNEAQ (reference sequence). CDR3 loop: CASSLGSGLWEQYF. CDR3 bases: TGTGCCAGCAGCTTAGGTTCGGGACTATGGGAGCAGTACTTC.

V is TRBV6-4 and J is TRBJ2-6, with D maybe TRBD1 (6 bases). CDR1 is MRHNA and CDR2 is SNTAGT in the germline V gene. The CDR3 length is 18 residues. V was trimmed by 4 bases and J by 0 bases, leaving 16 bases between them. The CDR3 protein is CASSAWAGDLSGANVLTF. CDR3 DNA: TGTGCCAGCAGTGCTTGGGCAGGGGACCTCTCTGGGGCCAACGTCCTGACTTTC.

The rearrangement links TRBV5-1 to TRBJ2-6, with TRBD1 identical over 9 bases. V lost 3 bases, J lost 7 bases, and 5 bases stayed unmatched. CDR3 size: 15 residues. From germline, CDR1 is SGHRS and CDR2 YFSETQ. CDR3 bases: TGCGCCAGCAGCTCCCGGGACAGGGATGCCAACGTCCTGACTTTC. It yields the protein CASSSRDRDANVLTF.

This chain joins TRBV2 and TRBJ2-4, with TRBD2 matching 7 bases. The CDR3 loop spans 16 amino acids. Germline V gene lookup returns CDR1 SNHLY and CDR2 FYNNEI. The V gene end was trimmed by 7 bases and the J gene end by 0 bases; junction bases not matched to a gene: 9. The CDR3 region has the DNA TGTGCCAGCATGCCCGGGGAGGGGCGAGCCAAAAACATTCAGTACTTC. As protein: CASMPGEGRAKNIQYF.

This chain links TRBV5-1 with TRBJ2-1; 10 bases map to TRBD1. Germline V lookup: CDR1 SGHRS, CDR2 YFSETQ. Trimming at V came to 1 base and at J to 7 bases, leaving 5 bases not matched to a gene. The CDR3 sequence is 15 residues long. This CDR3 is CASSLLGTGENEQFF. The CDR3 nucleotides read TGCGCCAGCAGCTTGCTCGGGACAGGGGAAAATGAGCAGTTCTTC.

The chain carries TRBV5-4 and TRBJ2-7; no clear D. V dropped 0 bases and J dropped 6 bases, with 7 bases sitting between them. CDR3 length equals 12 residues. The V gene's germline CDR1 is SGHNT and CDR2 YYREEE (reference sequence). CDR3 residues: CASSLGSGEQYF. CDR3 in DNA: TGTGCCAGCAGCTTGGGGAGTGGCGAGCAGTACTTC.

This clone appeared a single time. V usage is TRBV2 and J usage is TRBJ1-1, with D possibly being TRBD1 (5 bases). CDR1 SNHLY and CDR2 FYNNEI come from the germline V gene. Trimming stripped 5 bases from V and 7 bases from J, with 14 bases between. There are 13 residues in the CDR3. The CDR3, as DNA: TGTGCCAGCAGTACCCGGGACCTTTTTGAAGCTTTCTTT. This gives the protein CASSTRDLFEAFF.

The gene calls are TRBV20-1 and TRBJ2-3; no firm D call. Trimming removed 6 bases from V and 2 bases from J, with 6 bases in between. The germline V gene encodes CDR1 DFQATT and CDR2 SNEGSKA (reference sequence). This CDR3 is built from 11 residues. The CDR3 loop reads CSAHITDTQYF. CDR3 nucleotides: TGCAGTGCACATATCACAGATACGCAGTATTTT.

This chain links TRBV7-2 with TRBJ1-3; TRBD1 matches 7 bases. Trimming removed 5 bases from V and 2 bases from J; junction bases left unmatched: 3. CDR3 length: 14 amino acids. CDR1 SGHTA and CDR2 FQGNSA come from the germline V gene. The DNA of the CDR3 is TGTGCCAGCAGCCGGGACAGCGCTGGAAACACCATATATTTT. It specifies CASSRDSAGNTIYF.

The rearrangement links TRBV28 to TRBJ2-1, with D unresolved. V was clipped by 2 bases and J by 3 bases, with 8 bases between them. The CDR3 has 14 residues. Germline CDR1 and CDR2: MDHEN and SYDVKM. The DNA for the CDR3 is TGTGCCAGCAGTTTAAGTGTTGGCTACAATGAGCAGTTCTTC. The encoded protein is CASSLSVGYNEQFF.

The rearrangement uses TRBV27 and TRBJ1-2; no clear D gene. The V and J ends lost 5 bases and 8 bases respectively, with 9 bases between them. Germline V gene lookup returns CDR1 MNHEY and CDR2 SMNVEV (reference sequence). The CDR3 covers 11 residues. The CDR3 loop is CASSKGMGYTF. The DNA for the CDR3 is TGTGCCAGCAGTAAAGGGATGGGCTACACCTTC.

The CDR3 DNA reads as TGCGCCAGCAGCTTGGTGATAGCGGGGGCCACAGATACGCAGTATTTT. Encoded protein: CASSLVIAGATDTQYF. The chain carries TRBV5-1 and TRBJ2-3; 9 bases align to TRBD2. The CDR3 is made up of 16 amino acids. The J segment lost 2 bases and the V segment lost 0 bases, leaving 4 bases of the junction unmatched. From germline, CDR1 is SGHRS and CDR2 YFSETQ.

The chain links TRBV6-5 to TRBJ2-3; D ambiguous. The CDR3 runs 12 residues. Between the trimmed V and J ends, which lost 4 bases and 7 bases, there was a span of 9 bases. The germline V gene encodes CDR1 MNHEY and CDR2 SVGAGI. DNA for the CDR3: TGTGCCAGCAGTTCCCCGAGTTATACGCAGTATTTT. Translation: CASSSPSYTQYF.

The chain recombines TRBV28 with TRBJ1-4, with no clear D. Trimming took 8 bases from V and 0 from J, leaving 13 bases between them. CDR1 and CDR2 from the germline V gene are MDHEN and SYDVKM. The CDR3 length is 15 residues. Here the CDR3 DNA reads TGTGCCAGCGAATCCCTATGGGCAACTAATGAAAAACTGTTTTTT. Translating gives CASESLWATNEKLFF.

This chain connects TRBV5-1 to TRBJ1-3; unclear D gene. Deletions cut 1 base from V and 1 base from J, with 6 bases between. This CDR3 is 14 amino acids long. Germline V gene lookup returns CDR1 SGHRS and CDR2 YFSETQ. The CDR3 region is CASSLPRSGNTIYF. The CDR3 DNA reads TGCGCCAGCAGCTTGCCAAGATCTGGAAACACCATATATTTT.

This chain connects TRBV3-1 (or the pseudogene TRBV3-2) to TRBJ2-6, with D hard to call. Per the germline V gene, CDR1 is LGHDT and CDR2 is YNNKEL (reference sequence). V lost 6 bases to trimming and J lost 2 bases, with 11 bases between them. The CDR3 is 15 amino acids. The CDR3 nucleotides are TGTGCCAGCAGTCGTATAGGCGCTGGGGCCAACGTCCTGACTTTC. This gives the protein CASSRIGAGANVLTF.

This clone was counted a single time. The genes are TRBV16 and TRBJ1-1; D uncertain. V was clipped by 4 bases and J by 4 bases, with 16 bases between them. This CDR3 contains 15 residues. CDR1 and CDR2 (germline): KGHSY, FQNENV. The CDR3 nucleotides are TGTGCCAGCAGCCCGACAACAACCCGGGCCACTGAAGCTTTCTTT. Translating gives CASSPTTTRATEAFF. Using reference TRBV16 and TRBJ1-1 for the parts outside the CDR3, the full variable domain is GEEVAQTPKHLVRGEGQKAKLYCAPIKGHSYVFWYQQVLKNEFKFLISFQNENVFDETGMPKERFSAKCLPNSPCSLEIQATKLEDSAVYFCASSPTTTRATEAFFGQGTRLTVV.